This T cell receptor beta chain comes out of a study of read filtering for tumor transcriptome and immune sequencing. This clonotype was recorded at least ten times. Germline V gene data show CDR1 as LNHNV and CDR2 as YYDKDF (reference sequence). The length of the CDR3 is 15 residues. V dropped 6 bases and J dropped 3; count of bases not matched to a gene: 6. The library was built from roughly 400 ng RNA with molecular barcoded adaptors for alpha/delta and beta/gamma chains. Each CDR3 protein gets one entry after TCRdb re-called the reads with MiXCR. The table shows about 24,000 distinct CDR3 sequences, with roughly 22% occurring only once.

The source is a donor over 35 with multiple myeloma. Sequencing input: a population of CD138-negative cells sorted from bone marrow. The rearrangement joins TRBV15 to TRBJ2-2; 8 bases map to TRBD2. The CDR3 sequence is CATSPQRGYTGELFF. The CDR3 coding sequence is TGTGCCACCAGTCCCCAGCGGGGGTACACCGGGGAGCTGTTTTTT. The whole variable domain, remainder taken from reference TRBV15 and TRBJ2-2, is DAMVIQNPRYQVTQFGKPVTLSCSQTLNHNVMYWYQQKSSQAPKLLFHYYDKDFNNEADTPDNFQSRRPNTSFCFLDIRSPGLGDTAMYLCATSPQRGYTGELFFGEGSRLTVL.